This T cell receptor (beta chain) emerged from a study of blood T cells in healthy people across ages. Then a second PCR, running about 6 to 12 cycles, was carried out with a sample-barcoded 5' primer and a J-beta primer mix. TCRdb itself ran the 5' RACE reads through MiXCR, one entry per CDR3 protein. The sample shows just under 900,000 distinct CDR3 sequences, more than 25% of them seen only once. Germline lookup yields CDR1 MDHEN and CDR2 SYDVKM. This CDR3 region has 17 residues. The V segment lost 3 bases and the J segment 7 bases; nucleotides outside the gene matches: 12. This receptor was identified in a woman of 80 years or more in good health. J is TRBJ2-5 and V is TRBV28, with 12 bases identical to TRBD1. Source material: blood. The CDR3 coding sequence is TGTGCCAGCAGTTTCTCCGGGACAGGGGGCGCCTGGGGGACCCAGTACTTC. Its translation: CASSFSGTGGAWGTQYF.